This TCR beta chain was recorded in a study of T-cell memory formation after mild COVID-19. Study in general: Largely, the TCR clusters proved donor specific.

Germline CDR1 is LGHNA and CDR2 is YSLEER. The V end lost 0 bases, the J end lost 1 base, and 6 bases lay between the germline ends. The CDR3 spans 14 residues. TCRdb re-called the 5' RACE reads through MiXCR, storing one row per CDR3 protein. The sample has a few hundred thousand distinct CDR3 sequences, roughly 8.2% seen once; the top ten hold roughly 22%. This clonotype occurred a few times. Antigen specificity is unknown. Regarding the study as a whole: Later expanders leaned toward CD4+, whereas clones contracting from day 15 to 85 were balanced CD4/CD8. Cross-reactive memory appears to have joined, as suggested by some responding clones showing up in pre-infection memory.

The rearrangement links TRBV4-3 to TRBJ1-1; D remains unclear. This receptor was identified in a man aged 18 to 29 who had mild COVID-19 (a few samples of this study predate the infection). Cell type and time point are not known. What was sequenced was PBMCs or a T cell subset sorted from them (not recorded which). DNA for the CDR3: TGCGCCAGCAGCCAAGATGCGGCGAACACTGAAGCTTTCTTT. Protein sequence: CASSQDAANTEAFF.